Sequencing of this TCR beta chain was carried out in a study of cytomegalovirus exposure and HLA in healthy donors. This PCR relied on a set of 60 Vbeta primers and 13 Jbeta primers. The method was immunoSEQ multiplex PCR; TCRdb's version includes in-frame clones alone and lacks a portion of them. Here the sample spans 110,000 or so clones, 70% to 90% being singletons. As regards this clone: One junction end does not reproduce the germline sequence, and a read error may be involved.

The specimen sequenced was PBMCs. The TCR comes from a man aged 35 to 55 in good health and CMV-seronegative.

CDR3 bases: TGCGCCAGCAGCAGCGACGCAGGCTCTGGGGCCAACGGCCTGACTTTC. Amino acids: CASSSDAGSGANGLTF. The J gene is TRBJ2-6, the V gene TRBV5-1, with D maybe TRBD1 (5 bases). This CDR3 is built from 16 residues. Germline V lookup: CDR1 SGHRS, CDR2 YFSETQ.